The source of this T cell receptor beta chain is a study of shared clonotypes between healthy human individuals. There are 14 residues in the CDR3. V gave up 5 bases and J gave up 4 bases, with 13 bases separating them. Germline CDR1 is SGHTA and CDR2 is FQGTGA. For this clone: The antigen is not known.

TCRdb's copy holds only in-frame clones and misses some; the assay was immunoSEQ multiplex PCR. The table records some 2,500,000 clones, over 85% of them present only once. Study results and limitations: Sampling was confined to blood; repertoires within tissues likely differ.

Donors, without exception, were Caucasian adults residing in Nashville, Tennessee. The study separated CD4+ cells into CD45RA+ naive and CD45RA-negative memory subsets. The clonotype was recovered from a man between 18 and 35 years old in good health. Some clones in this sample may be carry-over from other donors' samples. The chain couples TRBV7-3 to TRBJ2-3; maybe TRBD2 (5 bases). Sequenced material: naive CD4+ T cells from PBMCs. Regarding subset: CD45RA+ positively selected. The CDR3 nucleotides are TGTGCCAGCAGCCCAAGAGCGGACTCAGATACGCAGTATTTT. Its protein is CASSPRADSDTQYF.